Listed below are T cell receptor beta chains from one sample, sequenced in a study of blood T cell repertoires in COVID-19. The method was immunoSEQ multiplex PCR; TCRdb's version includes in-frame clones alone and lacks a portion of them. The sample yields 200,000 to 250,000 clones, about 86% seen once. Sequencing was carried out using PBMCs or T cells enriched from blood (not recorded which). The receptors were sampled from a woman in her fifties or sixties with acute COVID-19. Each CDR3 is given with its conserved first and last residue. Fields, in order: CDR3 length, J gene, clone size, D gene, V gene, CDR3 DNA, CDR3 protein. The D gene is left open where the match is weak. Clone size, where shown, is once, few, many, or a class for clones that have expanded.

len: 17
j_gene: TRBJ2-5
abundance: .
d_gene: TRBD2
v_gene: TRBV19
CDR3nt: TGTGCCAGTACCGATAGGATGGCTAGCGGATCCGCCGGGACCCAGTACTTC
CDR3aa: CASTDRMASGSAGTQYF

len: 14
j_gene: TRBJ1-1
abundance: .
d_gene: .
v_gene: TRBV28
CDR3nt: TGTGCCAGCAGTCCGGGGACACCGAACACTGAAGCTTTCTTT
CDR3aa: CASSPGTPNTEAFF

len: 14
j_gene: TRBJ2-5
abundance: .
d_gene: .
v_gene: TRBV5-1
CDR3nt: TGCGCCAGCAGCAAGGAGGGATGGAAAGAGACCCAGTACTTC
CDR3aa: CASSKEGWKETQYF

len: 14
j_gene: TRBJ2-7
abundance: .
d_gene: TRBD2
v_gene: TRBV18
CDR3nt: TGTGCCAGCTCACCACTGCTAGCGGGAGAAGAGCAGTACTTC
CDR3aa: CASSPLLAGEEQYF

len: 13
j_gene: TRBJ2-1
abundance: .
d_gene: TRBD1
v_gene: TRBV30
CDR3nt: TGTGCCTGGAGAGGGACAGTTAGGGATGAGCAGTTCTTC
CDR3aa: CAWRGTVRDEQFF

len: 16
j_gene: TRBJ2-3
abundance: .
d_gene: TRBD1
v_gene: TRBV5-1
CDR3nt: TGCGCCAGCAGCAACATCCGGGACAGGGGGGCAGATACGCAGTATTTT
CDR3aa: CASSNIRDRGADTQYF

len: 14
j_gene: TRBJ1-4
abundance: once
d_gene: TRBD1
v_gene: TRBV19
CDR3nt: TGTGCCAGTAACCCCAGGGGGTCTGGTGAAAAACTGTTTTTT
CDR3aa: CASNPRGSGEKLFF

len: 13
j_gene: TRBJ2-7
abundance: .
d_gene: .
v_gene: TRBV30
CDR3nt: TGTGCCTGGAGTACGGACAGAAATTACGAGCAGTACTTC
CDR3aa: CAWSTDRNYEQYF

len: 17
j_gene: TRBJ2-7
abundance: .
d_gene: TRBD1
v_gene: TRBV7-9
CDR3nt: TGTGCCAGCAGCGCCGGCCTTACAGGGGGTGACCTCTACGAGCAGTACTTC
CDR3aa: CASSAGLTGGDLYEQYF

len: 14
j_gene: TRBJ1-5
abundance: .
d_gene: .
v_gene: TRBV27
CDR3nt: TGTGCCAGCAGCCAGACGACAGGTTGGCAGCCCCAGCATTTT
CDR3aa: CASSQTTGWQPQHF

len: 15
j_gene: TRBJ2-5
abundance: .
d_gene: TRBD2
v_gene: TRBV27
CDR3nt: TGTGCCAGCAGTTTAGTGTCTAGCGGGGGGGAGACCCAGTACTTC
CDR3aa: CASSLVSSGGETQYF

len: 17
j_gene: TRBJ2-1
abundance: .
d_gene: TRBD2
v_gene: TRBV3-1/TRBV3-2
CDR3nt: TGTGCCAGCAGCCAAGGTACGGGGGAGGGCCCCTACAATGAGCAGTTCTTC
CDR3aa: CASSQGTGEGPYNEQFF

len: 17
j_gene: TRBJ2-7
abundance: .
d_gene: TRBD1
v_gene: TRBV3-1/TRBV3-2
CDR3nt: TGTGCCAGCAGCCAAGTGACAGGGCCATTGGGCTCCTACGAGCAGTACTTC
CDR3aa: CASSQVTGPLGSYEQYF